This T cell receptor beta chain was captured by sequencing in a study of graft-versus-host responses after intestinal transplantation. General study findings and limits: Early post-transplant HvG declines tracked with peak circulating GvH clone levels. Allografts from individuals with graft-donor T cell macrochimerism displayed high graft-versus-host to host-versus-graft clonal ratios. Investigators detected GvH clones in recipient marrow, with some emerging earlier in ileum or blood.

This table comes from immunoSEQ multiplex PCR, and its TCRdb copy is limited to in-frame clones, with some not included. The sample lists tens of thousands of clones; about 93% were seen once. Comments on this clone: Its antigen is unknown.

Between the trimmed V and J ends, which lost 4 bases and 0 bases, there was a span of 13 bases. The CDR3 is 17 residues long. The germline V gene has CDR1 SGHTA and CDR2 FQGTGA. This TCR was recovered from a human patient who received an intestinal transplant, so some T cells may come from the graft donor. The chain has TRBV7-3 and TRBJ2-6; either TRBD1 or TRBD2 may supply D (5 bases each). Sample: PBMCs, taken 16 days after intestinal transplant. The CDR3 nucleotides read TGTGCCAGCAGCTCATGGGACGGGGCCTCTGGGGCCAACGTCCTGACTTTC. Encoded protein: CASSSWDGASGANVLTF.